The rows below give T cell receptor beta chains drawn from one sample of a study of cytomegalovirus exposure and HLA in healthy donors. Here immunoSEQ multiplex PCR was the method, and the copy in TCRdb shows in-frame clones only, minus some. The sample has approximately 130,000 clones; approximately 60% are singletons. Sequenced sample: PBMCs. The receptors shown here come from a woman aged 40 to 49 in good health and CMV-seronegative. CDR3s include the opening cysteine and the closing phenylalanine or tryptophan. The D gene is left open where the match is weak. Rows give clone size only sometimes, using once, few, many, or a class for an expanded clone.

>TRBJ2-1|.|13|.|TRBV2
CASSVTGYNEQFF
TGTGCCAGCAGTGTGACAGGCTACAATGAGCAGTTCTTC
>TRBJ2-3|.|15|.|TRBV28
CASSEGGSSTDTQYF
TGTGCCAGCAGTGAGGGGGGGTCTAGCACAGATACGCAGTATTTT
>TRBJ1-1|.|15|.|TRBV19
CASSISGVGAPEAFF
TGTGCCAGTAGTATTTCGGGGGTTGGCGCTCCTGAAGCTTTCTTT
>TRBJ2-3|TRBD2|16|few|TRBV12-5
CASGRGSGGSTDTQYF
TGTGCTAGTGGGAGGGGTAGCGGGGGTAGCACAGATACGCAGTATTTT
>TRBJ2-3|.|15|.|TRBV7-2
CASSLEAESTDTQYF
TGTGCCAGCAGCTTAGAGGCGGAGAGCACAGATACGCAGTATTTT
>TRBJ2-7|TRBD1|18|.|TRBV9
CASSTPSSQTGGTYEQYF
TGTGCCAGCAGCACTCCTAGTTCCCAGACAGGGGGAACCTACGAGCAGTACTTC
>TRBJ1-2|.|14|.|TRBV7-2
CASSFQGQGNGYTF
TGTGCCAGCAGCTTCCAGGGGCAGGGAAATGGCTACACCTTC
>TRBJ2-1|TRBD2|16|few|TRBV7-6
CASSTGLAGPWSEQFF
TGTGCCAGCAGCACGGGACTAGCGGGCCCCTGGAGTGAGCAGTTCTTC
>TRBJ1-1|TRBD1|14|.|TRBV5-1
CASSPGTGGTEAFF
TGCGCCAGCAGCCCCGGGACAGGGGGGACTGAAGCTTTCTTT
>TRBJ1-2|TRBD1|15|.|TRBV6-1
CASSETPGQVYGYTF
TGTGCCAGCAGCGAAACGCCCGGACAGGTCTATGGCTACACCTTC
>TRBJ2-1|.|16|.|TRBV27
CASSLRGQTEYNEQFF
TGTGCCAGCAGTTTACGGGGACAAACTGAGTACAATGAGCAGTTCTTC
>TRBJ2-5|TRBD2|15|.|TRBV10-3
CAISLAGGIQETQYF
TGTGCCATCAGCCTAGCGGGGGGCATCCAAGAGACCCAGTACTTC
>TRBJ1-2|.|16|once|TRBV6-5
CASSSLGREVGYGYTF
TGTGCCAGCAGTTCCCTGGGGAGGGAGGTGGGCTATGGCTACACCTTC
>TRBJ2-3|TRBD1|16|.|TRBV10-1
CASSVRAGGCADTQYF
TGCGCCAGCAGTGTAAGGGCAGGGGGTTGCGCAGATACGCAGTATTTT
>TRBJ2-3|.|15|.|TRBV28
CASSPLRESTDTQYF
TGTGCCAGCAGTCCCCTTCGGGAAAGCACAGATACGCAGTATTTT
>TRBJ1-5|.|15|few|TRBV6-6
CASSLLGGGNQPQHF
TGTGCCAGCAGTTTGCTAGGGGGTGGCAATCAGCCCCAGCATTTT
>TRBJ2-5|.|11|once|TRBV5-6
CASSRRGGQYF
TGTGCCAGCAGCCGTCGAGGAGGGCAGTACTTC
>TRBJ1-1|.|13|few|TRBV27
CASRSGGVGEAFF
TGTGCCAGCAGATCGGGGGGGGTCGGTGAAGCTTTCTTT
>TRBJ1-4|.|14|.|TRBV6-1
CASSEGTSNEKLFF
TGTGCCAGCAGTGAAGGCACCAGTAATGAAAAACTGTTTTTT
>TRBJ1-2|TRBD1|12|.|TRBV6-5
CASSYTGGGYTF
TGTGCCAGCAGTTACACAGGGGGCGGCTACACCTTC
>TRBJ2-2|TRBD2|18|once|TRBV5-1
CASSQIPSSGGSTGELFF
TGCGCCAGCAGCCAGATCCCCAGTAGCGGGGGATCCACCGGGGAGCTGTTTTTT
>TRBJ1-4|TRBD1|16|.|TRBV4-1
CASSSAFQGANEKLFF
TGCGCCAGCAGCTCTGCCTTCCAGGGGGCTAATGAAAAACTGTTTTTT
>TRBJ2-3|.|13|.|TRBV27
CASSSYSTDTQYF
TGTGCCAGCAGTTCCTACTCCACAGATACGCAGTATTTT
>TRBJ2-2|.|16|.|TRBV6-5
CASSYDLAGAGGELFF
TGTGCCAGCAGTTATGATCTGGCAGGGGCTGGGGGGGAGCTGTTTTTT
>TRBJ2-4|.|16|few|TRBV19
CASSGRQWSAKNIQYF
TGTGCCAGTAGTGGACGACAGTGGTCGGCCAAAAACATTCAGTACTTC
>TRBJ2-7|TRBD1|14|once|TRBV15
CATSIPTGGSEQYF
TGTGCCACCAGCATACCGACAGGGGGCTCCGAGCAGTACTTC
>TRBJ2-3|TRBD2|16|.|TRBV7-9
CASSFGTSGGSDTQYF
TGTGCCAGCAGCTTCGGGACTAGCGGGGGCTCAGATACGCAGTATTTT
>TRBJ2-2|.|16|.|TRBV7-2
CASSLELGPSAGELFF
TGTGCCAGCAGCTTAGAGTTGGGGCCAAGCGCCGGGGAGCTGTTTTTT
>TRBJ2-1|TRBD2|15|few|TRBV25-1
CASSEGGSSYNEQFF
TGTGCCAGCAGTGAGGGAGGGAGCTCCTACAATGAGCAGTTCTTC
>TRBJ1-1|.|15|few|TRBV7-6
CASSLSQGLNTEAFF
TGTGCCAGCAGCTTGTCACAGGGTTTGAACACTGAAGCTTTCTTT
>TRBJ1-4|.|15|.|TRBV2
CASSDPTEVDEKLFF
TGTGCCAGCAGTGATCCGACAGAGGTGGATGAAAAACTGTTTTTT
>TRBJ2-1|TRBD2|19|few|TRBV4-2
CASSQEGPSVAGGPEEQFF
TGTGCCAGCAGCCAAGAAGGGCCGAGTGTAGCGGGGGGGCCGGAAGAGCAGTTCTTC
>TRBJ1-2|TRBD1|15|.|TRBV9
CASSEAGGGNYGYTF
TGTGCCAGCAGCGAGGCAGGGGGCGGGAACTATGGCTACACCTTC
>TRBJ1-5|TRBD1|16|once|TRBV6-1
CAGSERQGDSSQPQHF
TGTGCCGGCAGTGAAAGGCAGGGGGATAGTAGTCAGCCCCAGCATTTT